This TCR beta chain was retrieved from a study of T-cell reconstitution after alpha-beta-depleted transplantation in children. Germline V gene lookup returns CDR1 LNHDA and CDR2 SQIVND (reference sequence). The junction had 13 bases not matched to a gene; V was cut back by 5 bases and J by 6 bases. The CDR3 runs 16 residues. Molecular barcoding with unique molecular identifiers was used for the TCRbeta library. MiXCR, run by TCRdb on the PCR reads, gives a single entry per CDR3 protein. Of 500,000 to 750,000 distinct CDR3 sequences in the sample, about an eighth were seen once. Concerning this clonotype itself: Antigen: not known.

Findings of the study overall: Surviving recipient T cells and thymic progenitors accounted for the high day-60 TCRbeta diversity observed in some patients.

This TCR derives from a male patient between 10 and 17 years old who had a stem cell transplant for acute myeloid leukemia, so the T cells may come from the graft donor. This chain joins TRBV19 and TRBJ2-4, with 7 positions matching TRBD1. The starting material was PBMCs, mostly from graft donor cells, obtained 360 days after TCRalphabeta/CD19-depleted stem cell transplant. The CDR3 DNA reads TGTGCCAGTAGTTTCCGGGACAGCTTTTCGGGAAACATTCAGTACTTC. This encodes CASSFRDSFSGNIQYF.